A selection of T cell receptor beta chains follows, all from one sample in a study of cytomegalovirus exposure and HLA in healthy donors. Profiling relied on immunoSEQ multiplex PCR, and the TCRdb table lists in-frame clones only, not all of them. This repertoire shows hundreds of thousands of clones, 70% to 90% found once; its top ten account for roughly 2.3%. The sample consisted of PBMCs. Every receptor here comes from a woman between 18 and 29 years old in good health and CMV-seronegative. The CDR3 runs from the conserved cysteine through the conserved F or W. The order of the fields is V gene, D gene, J gene, clone size, CDR3 DNA, CDR3 protein. A D gene is named only where the DNA matches it firmly. Part of the rows lack a size; the others show once, few, many or a class for expanded clones.

>TRBV19|TRBD2|TRBJ2-1|.
TGTGCCAGTAGTGGGTGGCGGGAGGACTCCTACAATGAGCAGTTCTTC
CASSGWREDSYNEQFF
>TRBV9|TRBD1|TRBJ1-1|.
TGTGCCAGCAGCTTCACAGGGGGCGGCACTGAAGCTTTCTTT
CASSFTGGGTEAFF
>TRBV27|.|TRBJ2-7|.
TGTGCCAGCAGTTTGAACAGGGCGCGCGAGCAGTACTTC
CASSLNRAREQYF
>TRBV19|TRBD1|TRBJ1-4|.
TGTGCCAGTAGTGATTCCGGGACAGGGGGACCAACTAATGAAAAACTGTTTTTT
CASSDSGTGGPTNEKLFF
>TRBV10-1|TRBD1|TRBJ2-7|.
TGCGCCAGCAGCCGGACAGGTGCCCTCTCCTACGAGCAGTACTTC
CASSRTGALSYEQYF
>TRBV5-4|.|TRBJ1-1|.
TGTGCCAGCAGCTTGTCCACAGGGAACACTGAAGCTTTCTTT
CASSLSTGNTEAFF
>TRBV9|.|TRBJ1-1|.
TGTGCCAGCAGCGCAGGGGTGAACACTGAAGCTTTCTTT
CASSAGVNTEAFF
>TRBV29-1|TRBD2|TRBJ2-5|.
TGCAGCGTCTCTAGCGGGGGGGATTTCCAAGAGACCCAGTACTTC
CSVSSGGDFQETQYF
>TRBV5-4|.|TRBJ1-2|.
TGTGCCAGCAGTGACCGGACGGGATATGGCTACACCTTC
CASSDRTGYGYTF
>TRBV7-3|.|TRBJ1-1|.
TGTGCCAGCAGCTTATATCGGGGGAGGGACACTGAAGCTTTCTTT
CASSLYRGRDTEAFF
>TRBV6-6|.|TRBJ1-1|.
TGTGCCAGAACTGGGGCAAAAGCTTTCTTT
CARTGAKAFF
>TRBV12-5|.|TRBJ2-3|.
TGTGCTAGTGGTCCCGGGATAGCGTTTGGCACAGATACGCAGTATTTT
CASGPGIAFGTDTQYF
>TRBV19|.|TRBJ2-2|.
TGTGCCAGTAGCTGGATACAGGGCGTCCCCGGGGAGCTGTTTTTT
CASSWIQGVPGELFF
>TRBV7-2|.|TRBJ1-5|.
TGTGCCAGCAGCCCCGGGGGAACTTCCAATCAGCCCCAGCATTTT
CASSPGGTSNQPQHF
>TRBV7-9|TRBD2|TRBJ2-5|.
TGTGCCAGCAGCTTAGGACTAGCGGGGGGCCTCCAAGAGACCCAGTACTTC
CASSLGLAGGLQETQYF
>TRBV6-4|.|TRBJ1-1|.
TGTGCCAGCAGTGCTACAGGGCGGACTGAAGCTTTCTTT
CASSATGRTEAFF
>TRBV5-1|.|TRBJ1-2|.
TGCGCCAGCAGCTTGGCCGGATCAGGGGCGAACGGCTACACCTTC
CASSLAGSGANGYTF
>TRBV5-4|.|TRBJ2-1|once
TGTGCCAGCAGCTTGCGGTCGGGAAATGAGCAGTTCTTC
CASSLRSGNEQFF
>TRBV6-4|.|TRBJ2-2|.
TGTGCCAGCAGTGAGGGGCCCACCGGGGAGCTGTTTTTT
CASSEGPTGELFF
>TRBV13|TRBD2|TRBJ2-3|.
TGTGCCAGCAGCCCCCGGGGGGGTTTAAATACGCAGTATTTT
CASSPRGGLNTQYF
>TRBV5-1|TRBD1|TRBJ1-1|.
TGCGCCAGCAGCTTGGCTAGGACAGGGTTTTTCACTGAAGCTTTCTTT
CASSLARTGFFTEAFF
>TRBV19|TRBD2|TRBJ2-3|.
TGTGCCAGTAGTATAGTCCCCGCGGGGGGAGGGGATACGCAGTATTTT
CASSIVPAGGGDTQYF
>TRBV7-7|.|TRBJ1-3|once
TGTGCCAGCAGCACCGGACTGGACGTCTCTGGAAACACCATATATTTT
CASSTGLDVSGNTIYF